These T cell receptor beta chains were read from a single sample in a study of cytomegalovirus exposure and HLA in healthy donors. Measured with immunoSEQ multiplex PCR; TCRdb has only the in-frame clones, and not every one. The sample records 100,000 or so clones, over 9.5% being singletons. The sequencing input was PBMCs. These TCRs come from a man aged 40-55 years in good health and CMV-seropositive. Each CDR3 is given without its conserved first and last residue. D genes are given only for firm matches.

V,J,D,CDR3
TRBV27,TRBJ1-1,TRBD1,ASSPDRGRRNTEAF
TRBV7-9,TRBJ2-1,TRBD1,ASSSSGTGNNEQF
TRBV6-5,TRBJ2-3,-,ASSYSGEAGTDTQY
TRBV5-1,TRBJ2-7,TRBD1,ASSLLGQGAYEQY
TRBV6-5,TRBJ2-2,-,ASSYSGRSTGELF
TRBV10-3,TRBJ1-5,TRBD1,AISESTPRQGSGQPQH
TRBV19,TRBJ2-5,-,ASSIGIGHRGETQY
TRBV5-1,TRBJ2-5,-,ASSLSLDSGGTQY
TRBV29-1,TRBJ1-4,TRBD1,SVGRQGTRNEKLF
TRBV5-1,TRBJ2-3,-,ASSLAGQTTDTQY
TRBV29-1,TRBJ1-5,-,SVKNRAEEPQH
TRBV30,TRBJ2-2,TRBD2,SLAGASELF
TRBV23-1,TRBJ2-7,TRBD1,ASSQTRTGDYEQY
TRBV27,TRBJ2-7,-,ASSSVGDRYYEQY
TRBV28,TRBJ2-7,-,ASTLGYEQY
TRBV27,TRBJ2-1,TRBD2,ASSIAGGLPSYNEQF
TRBV30,TRBJ2-1,TRBD2,AWNRKGLEGLGEQF
TRBV5-1,TRBJ2-7,TRBD1,ASSLAGRGPSYEQY
TRBV27,TRBJ1-1,-,ASSWRGSTEAF
TRBV18,TRBJ2-7,TRBD2,ASSPGTSGTYEQY
TRBV28,TRBJ2-3,TRBD1,ASSPHGTGDDTQY
TRBV6-6,TRBJ1-5,TRBD1,ASSYGFRGQGEPQH
TRBV6-5,TRBJ2-1,TRBD2,ASNRGLLYNEQF
TRBV7-6,TRBJ2-5,-,ASSLAGQIQETQY
TRBV12-5,TRBJ2-5,-,ASGLIAGRTVQETQY
TRBV19,TRBJ1-4,TRBD1,ASSITGGEKLF
TRBV14,TRBJ2-7,-,ASSQDRVLYEQY
TRBV7-9,TRBJ2-2,-,ASSFTGGGNTGELF
TRBV12-5,TRBJ2-2,-,ASGLVQGHLTGELF
TRBV4-1,-,-,ASRQSGEQY
TRBV30,TRBJ2-7,TRBD2,AWSPIGLAGGSEQY
TRBV10-3,TRBJ2-7,-,AISEHMHEQY
TRBV10-1,TRBJ2-2,-,ASRKDTNTGELF
TRBV7-9,TRBJ1-2,TRBD1,ASSLEGQVYGYT
TRBV5-5,TRBJ2-5,TRBD1,ASSFGTEETQY
TRBV9,TRBJ1-2,TRBD1,ASSAGQGVNYGYT
TRBV4-1,TRBJ2-1,-,ASSHLTSGSYNEQF
TRBV7-7,TRBJ2-3,-,ASSLDSGTTDTQY
TRBV28,TRBJ1-4,TRBD1,ASSPTGGSEKLF
TRBV27,TRBJ2-5,TRBD2,ASSSWAGEETQY
TRBV7-9,TRBJ1-5,TRBD1,ASSGDRGGSSDRNQPQH